This T cell receptor beta chain was profiled in a study of shared clonotypes between healthy human individuals. With V trimmed by 4 bases and J by 5 bases, 8 bases remained unmatched. There are 15 residues in the CDR3. Germline CDR1 SGDLS, CDR2 YYNGEE. PCR replicates from unsorted PBMC used roughly 300 ng DNA, and this amount was some 30,000 T cell genomes. Original processing notes: There were no quality scores in the junction-only immunoSEQ sequences, so filtering differed. The protocol was immunoSEQ multiplex PCR, while the TCRdb copy is restricted to in-frame clones and leaves out a portion. The DNA was the basis for D and trimming; V, J and clone size are from that table. Seen here are over 400,000 clones, over 70% observed once, and the top ten hold roughly 13%.

The chain carries TRBV9 and TRBJ2-3, with 9 nucleotides matching TRBD2. The receptor's source is a woman aged 40 to 50 in good health. Some clones in this sample may be carry-over from other donors' samples. Material: PBMCs. CDR3 nucleotide sequence: TGTGCCAGCAGCCCGGGACTAGCAAACATAGATACGCAGTATTTT. It is translated as CASSPGLANIDTQYF.